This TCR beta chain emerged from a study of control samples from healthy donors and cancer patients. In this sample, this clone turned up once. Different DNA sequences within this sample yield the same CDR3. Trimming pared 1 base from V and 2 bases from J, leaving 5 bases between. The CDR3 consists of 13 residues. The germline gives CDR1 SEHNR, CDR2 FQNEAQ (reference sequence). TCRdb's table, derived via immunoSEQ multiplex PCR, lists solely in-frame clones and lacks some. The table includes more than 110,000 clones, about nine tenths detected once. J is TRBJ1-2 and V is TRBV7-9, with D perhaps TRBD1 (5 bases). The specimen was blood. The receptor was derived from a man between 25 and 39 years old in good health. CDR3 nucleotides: TGTGCCAGCAGCTTAGAGGGGAACTATGGCTACACCTTC. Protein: CASSLEGNYGYTF.